A selection of T cell receptor beta chains follows, all from one sample in a study of T cells in Graves' hyperthyroidism and ophthalmopathy. TCRdb re-called the multiplex PCR reads with MiXCR, one entry per CDR3 protein. This table has hundreds of thousands of distinct CDR3 sequences, 13% to 15% appearing once. Sequences were obtained from blood. Receptor source: a woman aged 18-30 years with Graves' hyperthyroidism. Each CDR3 is given with its conserved first and last residue. Each record gives: J gene, V gene, D gene, clone size, CDR3 DNA, CDR3 protein. D genes are given only for firm matches. Clone size is shown for a subset of rows, as once, few, many or a class of expanded clone.

J: TRBJ1-1; V: TRBV28; D: .; size: many; DNA: TGTGCCAGCAGATCAAACGGACAGATCTACACAGACACTGAAGCTTTCTTT; CDR3: CASRSNGQIYTDTEAFF
J: TRBJ1-2; V: TRBV2; D: .; size: .; DNA: TGTGCCAGCAGTGATAGACAGACTAACTATGGCTACACCTTC; CDR3: CASSDRQTNYGYTF
J: TRBJ2-3; V: TRBV6-9; D: .; size: once; DNA: TGTGCCAGCAGTTGGGCGGCCTACTACACAGATACGCAGTATTTT; CDR3: CASSWAAYYTDTQYF
J: TRBJ1-4; V: TRBV28; D: .; size: many; DNA: TGTGCCAGCAGTTTACGGGACTATCATGAAAAACTGTTTTTT; CDR3: CASSLRDYHEKLFF
J: TRBJ2-3; V: TRBV7-6; D: TRBD2; size: .; DNA: TGTGCCAGCAGCTTAGGGCTAGCGGAGATCACAGATACGCAGTATTTT; CDR3: CASSLGLAEITDTQYF
J: TRBJ1-6; V: TRBV6-2/TRBV6-3; D: .; size: .; DNA: TGTGCCAGCAGTTACGAAAGGGGTTCACCCCTCCACTTT; CDR3: CASSYERGSPLHF
J: TRBJ2-5; V: TRBV2; D: TRBD2; size: .; DNA: TGTGCCAGCACCCTCAGTGAGGCTAGCGGTCTTATATACTTC; CDR3: CASTLSEASGLIYF
J: TRBJ2-7; V: TRBV7-8; D: TRBD2; size: few; DNA: TGTGCCAGCAGCTTACGGAGCGGGAGTTATCAGTACGAGCAGTACTTC; CDR3: CASSLRSGSYQYEQYF
J: TRBJ2-1; V: TRBV5-1; D: .; size: many; DNA: TGCGCCAGCAGCTTTACAACCAGCGGAGTTTACAATGAGCAGTTCTTC; CDR3: CASSFTTSGVYNEQFF
J: TRBJ1-5; V: TRBV12-3/TRBV12-4; D: .; size: few; DNA: TGTGCCAGCACCGCTGGGGACACCCGCAATCAGCCCCAGCATTTT; CDR3: CASTAGDTRNQPQHF
J: TRBJ2-1; V: TRBV24-1; D: TRBD2; size: .; DNA: TGTGCCACCAGTGATTCCTCCGGGAGGGCCGCCAATGAGCAGTTCTTC; CDR3: CATSDSSGRAANEQFF
J: TRBJ2-2; V: TRBV10-3; D: TRBD2; size: few; DNA: TGTGCCATCGGACTAGCGGGGGGCACCGGGGAGCTGTTTTTT; CDR3: CAIGLAGGTGELFF
J: TRBJ2-2; V: TRBV28; D: .; size: many; DNA: TGTGCCAGCACCGGTATAGCGCCGAACACCGGGGAGCTGTTTTTT; CDR3: CASTGIAPNTGELFF
J: TRBJ2-1; V: TRBV7-3; D: .; size: many; DNA: TGTGCCAGCAGCTTAAGAGGGCTCGGCCGCAATGAGCAGTTCTTC; CDR3: CASSLRGLGRNEQFF
J: TRBJ2-2; V: TRBV19; D: TRBD2; size: .; DNA: TGTGCCAGTAGTATAGGGCTAGCGGGAGGTCTGGGGGAGCTGTTTTTT; CDR3: CASSIGLAGGLGELFF
J: TRBJ2-7; V: TRBV29-1; D: .; size: few; DNA: TGCAGCGTTGGACTAGCCTACGAGCAGTACTTC; CDR3: CSVGLAYEQYF
J: TRBJ1-1; V: TRBV6-5; D: .; size: many; DNA: TGTGCCAGCAGTTACTCAGACACTGAAGCTTTCTTT; CDR3: CASSYSDTEAFF
J: TRBJ2-7; V: TRBV11-3; D: TRBD1; size: many; DNA: TGTGCCAGCAGCCCGGAGACAGGGGCCTCCTACGAGCAGTACTTC; CDR3: CASSPETGASYEQYF
J: TRBJ1-2; V: TRBV12-3/TRBV12-4; D: .; size: few; DNA: TGTGCCAGCAGCCCCGGCCTCCAGGGCTATGGCTACACCTTC; CDR3: CASSPGLQGYGYTF
J: TRBJ1-6; V: TRBV3-1; D: .; size: many; DNA: TGTGCCAGCAGCCAAGAGTGGGGGTCACCCCTCCACTTT; CDR3: CASSQEWGSPLHF
J: TRBJ1-1; V: TRBV2; D: .; size: many; DNA: TGTGCCAGCAGTCCTAGTAATACGCCGAACACTGAAGCTTTCTTT; CDR3: CASSPSNTPNTEAFF
J: TRBJ2-3; V: TRBV9; D: TRBD2; size: many; DNA: TGTGCCAGCAGCATTACGACTAGCGGGAGGGGAGATACGCAGTATTTT; CDR3: CASSITTSGRGDTQYF
J: TRBJ1-2; V: TRBV7-9; D: TRBD1; size: few; DNA: TGTGCCAGCAGCTTAACAGGGGGCGCGAACGGCTACACCTTC; CDR3: CASSLTGGANGYTF
J: TRBJ2-1; V: TRBV28; D: TRBD2; size: few; DNA: TGTGCCAGCAGTGCCGGGACTAGCGGGTATTCTTACAATGAGCAGTTCTTC; CDR3: CASSAGTSGYSYNEQFF
J: TRBJ2-7; V: TRBV29-1; D: TRBD1; size: many; DNA: TGCAGCGTTGATACAGGGGAGTACGAGCAGTACTTC; CDR3: CSVDTGEYEQYF
J: TRBJ2-1; V: TRBV20-1; D: TRBD2; size: few; DNA: TGCAGTGCCCTGACTAGCGGATCTTACTCCTACAATGAGCAGTTCTTC; CDR3: CSALTSGSYSYNEQFF
J: TRBJ2-1; V: TRBV27; D: .; size: .; DNA: TGTGCCAGCAGTGCCAGGGGATACTCCTACAATGAGCAGTTCTTC; CDR3: CASSARGYSYNEQFF
J: TRBJ2-3; V: TRBV20-1; D: TRBD2; size: many; DNA: TGCAGTGCTAGAGTGTTGGCGGGAGGGATGAAAGATACGCAGTATTTT; CDR3: CSARVLAGGMKDTQYF
J: TRBJ1-2; V: TRBV30; D: .; size: many; DNA: TGTGCCTGGGGTGTCGGGGTTAACTATGGCTACACCTTC; CDR3: CAWGVGVNYGYTF
J: TRBJ2-7; V: TRBV16; D: .; size: few; DNA: TGTGCCAGCAGCCAATCCGGCAGGGGACCCTACGAGCAGTACTTC; CDR3: CASSQSGRGPYEQYF
J: TRBJ1-1; V: TRBV24-1; D: .; size: few; DNA: TGTGCCACCAGTGATTTGCGGGTGGACGGGACGGAAGAAGCTTTCTTT; CDR3: CATSDLRVDGTEEAFF
J: TRBJ1-1; V: TRBV20-1; D: .; size: .; DNA: TGCAGTGCTAGAGATATTGGGGCGGGGAACACTGAAGCTTTCTTT; CDR3: CSARDIGAGNTEAFF
J: TRBJ2-1; V: TRBV30; D: .; size: .; DNA: TGTGCCTTTAACAGGGTAGTCTACAATGAGCAGTTCTTC; CDR3: CAFNRVVYNEQFF
J: TRBJ2-2; V: TRBV3-1; D: .; size: few; DNA: TGTGCCAGCAGCCTGAGGGGGGCCCAAGGAGGGGAGCTGTTTTTT; CDR3: CASSLRGAQGGELFF
J: TRBJ2-2; V: TRBV10-3; D: .; size: .; DNA: TGTGCCATCAGTGAACCCGGGGAGCTGTTTTTT; CDR3: CAISEPGELFF
J: TRBJ1-5; V: TRBV28; D: .; size: many; DNA: TGTGCCAGCAGTCCGATCCTCTTGGGGAATCAGCCCCAGCATTTT; CDR3: CASSPILLGNQPQHF
J: TRBJ1-3; V: TRBV7-2; D: TRBD1; size: few; DNA: TGTGCCAGCAGCTTAATGGGACAGGGGGCTGGAAACACCATATATTTT; CDR3: CASSLMGQGAGNTIYF
J: TRBJ1-2; V: TRBV30; D: .; size: many; DNA: TGTGCCTGGAAAAGACAGACAGACTTCTATGGCTACACCTTC; CDR3: CAWKRQTDFYGYTF
J: TRBJ2-3; V: TRBV9; D: .; size: few; DNA: TGTGCCAGCAGCGTAGGTGGGCGGGGTAGCACAGATACGCAGTATTTT; CDR3: CASSVGGRGSTDTQYF
J: TRBJ1-4; V: TRBV19; D: .; size: few; DNA: TGTGCCAGTAGTACCCTCCCCGCCAGGCCTTCCGGAGAACTGTTTTTT; CDR3: CASSTLPARPSGELFF
J: TRBJ2-7; V: TRBV4-2; D: TRBD2; size: few; DNA: TGTGCCAGCAGCCAAGTACCGGGAGGGAGATACGAGCAGTACTTC; CDR3: CASSQVPGGRYEQYF
J: TRBJ2-1; V: TRBV30; D: .; size: many; DNA: TGTGCCTGGAGTTCCCGAGACGGGACAAAGGCGTTCTTC; CDR3: CAWSSRDGTKAFF
J: TRBJ2-6; V: TRBV12-3/TRBV12-4; D: TRBD1; size: .; DNA: TGTGCCAGCAGTTTAGCCCCGGGACAGGGCACTTTCTCTGGGGCCAACGTCCTGACTTTC; CDR3: CASSLAPGQGTFSGANVLTF